The entry below describes one T cell receptor beta chain. The data belong to a study of blood T cells in healthy people across ages. The second PCR ran roughly 7 to 11 cycles with a sample-barcoded 5' primer and J-beta primers. TCRdb used MiXCR to reprocess the 5' RACE reads, holding one entry per CDR3 protein. The sample has some 850,000 distinct CDR3 sequences, roughly 25% seen once. Germline CDR1 reads SGHVS; CDR2 reads FNYEAQ. Trimming removed 1 base at V and 2 bases at J, with 12 bases between. The CDR3 is 15 residues long. This same sample was also part of a study on T cells of mothers and their children.

Source material: blood. The source of this sequence is a boy aged 5-17 years in good health. V and J are TRBV7-6 and TRBJ2-7, with a weak D call TRBD1 (6 bases). The CDR3 here is CASSLEGDHTYEQYF. DNA for the CDR3: TGTGCCAGCAGCTTAGAGGGGGACCATACCTACGAGCAGTACTTC.